This TCR beta chain was obtained from a study of vaccination effects on CD4 cells after COVID-19. Study background: Every well housed around 2 million PBMC, which grew in culture alongside roughly 10 IU/ml IL-2 and 10 ug/ml peptides.

About this clone itself: Its antigen remains unidentified. At the DNA level, this CDR3 is encoded by other sequences in the same sample as well.

Isolating CD4+ T cells followed approximately ten days of culture. As their vaccination, participants received two doses of either BNT162b2 or mRNA-1273. The authors replaced half the medium with IL-2 medium on days 3 and 7. TCRdb's copy holds only in-frame clones and misses some; the assay was immunoSEQ multiplex PCR. Here the sample spans around 49,000 clones, 55% to 85% being singletons. The germline CDR1 and CDR2 sequences are SQVTM and ANQGSEA. Trimming removed 4 bases at V and 4 bases at J, with 17 bases between. The length of the CDR3 is 15 residues. The V call is TRBV29-1, the J call TRBJ1-5; D gene uncertain. The sample was CD4+ T cells from PBMCs cultured without peptide, taken after COVID-19 vaccination. The clonotype originates from a human donor who received a COVID-19 vaccine. This CDR3 is CSVADGVLGNQPQHF. CDR3 bases: TGCAGCGTTGCCGATGGGGTGTTGGGGAATCAGCCCCAGCATTTT.